Listed below are T cell receptor beta chains from one sample, sequenced in a study of CD8 T cells in Susac syndrome. TCRdb redid the calling of the immunoSEQ multiplex PCR reads with MiXCR, one entry per CDR3 protein. In the table there are about 100,000 distinct CDR3 sequences, around 96% of which are singletons. The specimen sequenced was CD8+ T cells from PBMCs. The receptors shown here come from a human donor with Susac syndrome. The CDR3 runs from the conserved cysteine through the conserved F or W. Fields, in order: J gene, D gene, clone size, V gene, CDR3 DNA, CDR3 protein. The D gene is left open where the match is weak. Where a row states a size, it is once, few, many or the class of an expanded clone; other rows omit it.

>TRBJ1-5|.|.|TRBV19
TGTGCCAGTAGTATTATAGGGGACTATAGCAATCAGCCCCAGCATTTT
CASSIIGDYSNQPQHF
>TRBJ2-1|.|.|TRBV1
TGCACCAGCAGCCAAGAAAATAGCGAGAATTACAATGAGCAGTTCTTC
CTSSQENSENYNEQFF
>TRBJ1-2|.|.|TRBV12-3/TRBV12-4
TGTGCCAGCAGTCCTAACCCTTACTATGGCTACACCTTC
CASSPNPYYGYTF
>TRBJ2-3|TRBD2|.|TRBV20-1
TGCAGTGCCCGTGGGTGGGCGGGGGGACCAATAGGCACAGATACGCAGTATTTT
CSARGWAGGPIGTDTQYF
>TRBJ2-7|.|.|TRBV4-1
TGCGCCAGCAGCCTCGGCACAGGGCCTCCCCACTACGAGCAGTACTTC
CASSLGTGPPHYEQYF
>TRBJ1-2|.|.|TRBV3-1
TGTGCCAGCAGCCCTGAAGGGCTTAGTGGCTACACCTTC
CASSPEGLSGYTF
>TRBJ2-5|.|.|TRBV29-1
TGCAGCGTTGCAGGGTCGGCAGAGACCCAGTACTTC
CSVAGSAETQYF
>TRBJ2-1|.|once|TRBV7-2
TGTGCCAGCAGCTTCATCGTAGACAATGAGCAGTTCTTC
CASSFIVDNEQFF
>TRBJ2-7|.|.|TRBV20-1
TGCAGTGCTAGAGATGAAAAGGGGGGTTTTGGCGAGCAGTACTTC
CSARDEKGGFGEQYF
>TRBJ2-5|TRBD1|.|TRBV9
TGTGCCAGCAGCGTAGGTTTGGGGGGGACAGGGGCACTGACCCAGTACTTC
CASSVGLGGTGALTQYF
>TRBJ2-5|TRBD1|.|TRBV15
TGTGCCACCAGCAGGTGGGGACAGGCTCAAGAGACCCAGTACTTC
CATSRWGQAQETQYF
>TRBJ2-5|.|once|TRBV4-1
TGCGCCAGCAGCCAAGGTACCTTGGAGGAGACCCAGTACTTC
CASSQGTLEETQYF
>TRBJ2-1|TRBD2|.|TRBV27
TGTGCCAGCAGTTCGACTAGCGGGGGAAAGTATGATGAGCAGTTCTTC
CASSSTSGGKYDEQFF
>TRBJ2-6|.|.|TRBV15
TGTGCCACCAGCAGACCCGCCTCGGGGGCCAACGTCCTGACTTTC
CATSRPASGANVLTF
>TRBJ1-1|.|.|TRBV6-4
TGTGCCAGCAGTGAGGGCATTGGAGGGATCACTGAAGCTTTCTTT
CASSEGIGGITEAFF
>TRBJ1-2|.|.|TRBV29-1
TGCAGCGTTGACGGGGGGCGCAACTATGGCTACACCTTC
CSVDGGRNYGYTF